These T cell receptor beta chains were read from a single sample in a study of cytomegalovirus exposure and HLA in healthy donors. Data came from immunoSEQ multiplex PCR; TCRdb stores just in-frame clones and leaves some out. The sample includes approximately 130,000 clones, around 9% seen only once; the top ten take 6% to 7.5%. The sequenced material came from PBMCs. The receptor source for this set is a woman in her 40s in good health and CMV-seropositive. CDR3s include the opening cysteine and the closing phenylalanine or tryptophan.

TRBV2	TRBJ2-3	CASSGTSGYTDTQYF
TRBV5-1	TRBJ2-1	CASSLSGTTLSNEQFF
TRBV2	TRBJ1-3	CASSQDSGNTIYF
TRBV19	TRBJ1-1	CASSIGQLNTEAFF
TRBV5-1	TRBJ1-1	CASSSQHGGTEGRTEAFF
TRBV5-1	TRBJ2-5	CASSRDRETQYF
TRBV7-2	TRBJ1-2	CASSSGNYGYTF
TRBV5-1	TRBJ1-4	CASSLATGANEKLFF
TRBV5-1	TRBJ1-1	CASSGGQPNTEAFF
TRBV7-2	TRBJ2-5	CASTPRGGRGPETQYF
TRBV4-3	TRBJ1-1	CASSLGHPNTEAFF
TRBV19	TRBJ1-1	CASKKIGSNTEAFF
TRBV10-1	TRBJ1-2	CASSAGRVRGYTF
TRBV6-4	TRBJ2-3	CASSDGGATNTQYF
TRBV2	TRBJ1-5	CASSATGGNQPQHF
TRBV5-1	TRBJ2-3	CASSLDGGTDTQYF
TRBV6-1	TRBJ2-7	CASSENGSYEQYF
TRBV7-2	TRBJ1-5	CASSLDGTGIQPQHF
TRBV5-6	TRBJ1-5	CSSSQGGGFSNQPQNF
TRBV29-1	TRBJ2-7	CSATGTSGNYEQYF
TRBV19	TRBJ1-4	CASSLTGRSEKLFF
TRBV19	TRBJ2-1	CASTPRNAYNEQFF
TRBV29-1	TRBJ2-3	CSVVSFGDTDTQYF
TRBV7-9	TRBJ2-7	CASSPAGSSDEQYF
TRBV5-4	TRBJ1-2	CASSLAGFYGYTF
TRBV7-9	TRBJ2-1	CASVKGTGAYNEQFF